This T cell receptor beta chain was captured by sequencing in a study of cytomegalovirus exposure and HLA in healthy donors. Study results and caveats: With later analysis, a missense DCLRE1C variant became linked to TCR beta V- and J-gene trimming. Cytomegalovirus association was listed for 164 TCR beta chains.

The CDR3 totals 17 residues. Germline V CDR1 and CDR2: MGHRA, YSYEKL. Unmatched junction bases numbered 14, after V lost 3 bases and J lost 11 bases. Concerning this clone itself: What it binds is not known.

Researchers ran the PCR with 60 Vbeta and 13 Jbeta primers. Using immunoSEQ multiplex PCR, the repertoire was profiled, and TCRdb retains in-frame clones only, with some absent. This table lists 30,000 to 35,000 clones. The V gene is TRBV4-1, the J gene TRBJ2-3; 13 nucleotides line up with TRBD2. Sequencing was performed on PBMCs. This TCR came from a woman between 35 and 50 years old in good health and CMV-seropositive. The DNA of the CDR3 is TGCGCCAGCAGCCATGTGACTAGCGGGGGGCTATCCTCAGGGCAGTATTTT. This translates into CASSHVTSGGLSSGQYF.